The 10 T cell receptor beta chains below were found in one sample sequenced in a study of cytomegalovirus exposure and HLA in healthy donors. This table comes from immunoSEQ multiplex PCR, and its TCRdb copy is limited to in-frame clones, with some not included. The table records 130,000 to 150,000 clones, about 91% of them present only once. Sequences were obtained from PBMCs. The receptors come from a woman in her late teens or twenties in good health and CMV-seropositive.

This clone was observed once. J is TRBJ2-3 and V is TRBV18; 11 bases fit TRBD2. The CDR3 is made up of 17 amino acids. From germline, CDR1 is KGHSH and CDR2 LQKENI. Unmatched junction bases numbered 6, after V lost 2 bases and J lost 2 bases. CDR3 bases: TGTGCCAGCTCACCAATAGCGGGGGGGACGACCACAGATACGCAGTATTTT. Amino acid sequence: CASSPIAGGTTTDTQYF.

This clone was seen just once. The CDR3 coding sequence is TGTGCCAGCAGTGATACTAGTCGCGGGAAAAACATTCAGTACTTC. Translating gives CASSDTSRGKNIQYF. This chain links TRBV27 with TRBJ2-4; weak D call: TRBD2 (5 bases). The CDR3 contains 15 residues. Germline CDR1 MNHEY, CDR2 SMNVEV (reference sequence). The V end was cut by 5 bases, the J end by 4 bases, with 15 bases between.

Written as DNA, the CDR3 is TGTGCCAGCTCACCAGTGAGAGGGTACACTGAAGCTTTCTTT. Residues: CASSPVRGYTEAFF. The chain uses TRBV18 and TRBJ1-1; D not resolved. V was cut by 2 bases and J by 3 bases, with 10 bases left in between. Germline CDR1 and CDR2: KGHSH and LQKENI. This CDR3 region has 14 residues.

The V call is TRBV6-1, the J call TRBJ1-5; D gene unclear. This CDR3 spans 14 amino acids. CDR1 MNHNS and CDR2 SASEGT come from the germline V gene. V was shortened by 8 bases and J by 6 bases, with 17 bases between the two germline ends. CDR3 nucleotide sequence: TGTGCCAGCCGAACCGGGCCCGGAGGTCAGCCCCAGCATTTT. Amino acids: CASRTGPGGQPQHF.

The V call is TRBV19, the J call TRBJ2-5; D is unresolved. The CDR3 has 14 amino acids. Looked up from germline, CDR1 is LNHDA and CDR2 is SQIVND (reference sequence). With 3 bases removed from V and 2 bases from J, the gap between germline ends came to 10 bases. The CDR3 loop reads CASSILITQETQYF. CDR3 DNA sequence: TGTGCCAGTAGTATCCTTATAACTCAAGAGACCCAGTACTTC. Based on the CDR3 plus reference TRBV19 and TRBJ2-5, the full variable domain is DGGITQSPKYLFRKEGQNVTLSCEQNLNHDAMYWYRQDPGQGLRLIYYSQIVNDFQKGDIAEGYSVSREKKESFPLTVTSAQKNPTAFYLCASSILITQETQYFGPGTRLLVL.

J is TRBJ2-7 and V is TRBV18; TRBD1 matches at 8 bases. There are 13 residues in the CDR3. The trim removed 2 bases at V and 3 bases at J, leaving 0 bases unmatched. Germline V gene sequence: CDR1 KGHSH, CDR2 LQKENI. This CDR3 reads CASSPGTGYEQYF. For the CDR3, the DNA is TGTGCCAGCTCACCAGGGACAGGCTACGAGCAGTACTTC.

This chain uses TRBV5-4 with TRBJ2-5, with D possibly TRBD2 on 6 matching bases. CDR3 length equals 14 residues. CDR1 is SGHNT, CDR2 YYREEE, per germline (reference sequence). Deletions cut 2 bases from V and 0 bases from J, with 8 bases between. CDR3 DNA: TGTGCCAGCAGCTTAAGACTAGACCAAGAGACCCAGTACTTC. It specifies CASSLRLDQETQYF.

The chain carries TRBV2 and TRBJ1-2; tentative D call: TRBD1 (5 bases). CDR3 length: 15 residues. Trimming shortened V by 2 bases and J by 2 bases, and 12 bases separated the two germline ends. Germline V CDR1 and CDR2: SNHLY, FYNNEI. This CDR3 is CASSEKLRENYGYTF. CDR3 coding DNA: TGTGCCAGCAGTGAAAAACTCAGGGAAAACTATGGCTACACCTTC.

As for this clone: Other DNA sequences of this sample code for an identical CDR3. The rearrangement links TRBV28 to TRBJ1-2; D is undetermined. Between the trimmed V and J ends, which lost 5 bases and 5 bases, there was a span of 12 bases. Per germline, CDR1 MDHEN and CDR2 SYDVKM. There are 13 residues in the CDR3. The CDR3 here is CASSPQGSYGYTF. In DNA form, the CDR3 reads TGTGCCAGCAGTCCGCAAGGGAGTTATGGCTACACCTTC.

The rearrangement uses TRBV9 and TRBJ2-7; perhaps TRBD2 as D (5 bases). V was clipped by 2 bases and J by 7 bases, with 13 bases between them. CDR3 length: 13 amino acids. Germline V gives CDR1 SGDLS, CDR2 YYNGEE. The CDR3, as DNA: TGTGCCAGCAGCGTCACTAGGACGGGTGAGCAGTACTTC. Encoded protein: CASSVTRTGEQYF. The full variable domain, in which reference TRBV9 and TRBJ2-7 provide the parts outside the CDR3, is DSGVTQTPKHLITATGQRVTLRCSPRSGDLSVYWYQQSLDQGLQFLIQYYNGEERAKGNILERFSAQQFPDLHSELNLSSLELGDSALYFCASSVTRTGEQYFGPGTRLTVT.